What follows are 32 T cell receptor beta chains derived from one specimen sequenced in a study of beta chain features in type 1 diabetes. The study reverse transcribed the entire isolated RNA, so it sequenced expressed TCRB transcripts. Profiled with immunoSEQ multiplex PCR; TCRdb holds only in-frame clones, not every one. In the table there are around 250,000 clones, around 68% of which are singletons. Sequencing used naive CD4+ T cells from blood. The receptors come from a man younger than 45 in good health.

The chain recombines TRBV10-3 with TRBJ2-5; TRBD2 matches 10 bases. V shed 6 bases, J shed 4 bases, and the junction held 11 bases outside the gene matches. The CDR3 covers 16 residues. CDR1 is ENHRY, CDR2 SYGVKD, per germline. The CDR3 bases are TGTGCCATCAGCCCTGGGGCTAGCGGGGGCCCAGAGACCCAGTACTTC. It yields the protein CAISPGASGGPETQYF.

V is TRBV29-1 and J is TRBJ1-1; TRBD1 might be the D (6 bases). Germline-derived CDR1 and CDR2 are SQVTM and ANQGSEA. V was cut by 7 bases and J by 10 bases, with 22 bases left in between. There are 13 residues in the CDR3. The CDR3 DNA is TGCAGCGGTATCAGGGGCTCCCCTTCCGGAGCTTTCTTT. Its translation is CSGIRGSPSGAFF.

A remark on this clone: This same CDR3 is encoded by further DNA sequences in the sample. This chain joins TRBV30 and TRBJ2-1; D is uncertain. The CDR3 length is 13 residues. V lost 2 bases and J lost 1, with 6 bases in between. CDR1 GTSNPN and CDR2 SVGIG come from the germline V gene (reference sequence). The CDR3: CAWSPSSYNEQFF. The CDR3 nucleotides are TGTGCCTGGAGTCCGAGTTCCTACAATGAGCAGTTCTTC.

V and J are TRBV27 and TRBJ1-2; D gene uncertain. In germline, CDR1 is MNHEY, CDR2 SMNVEV (reference sequence). V lost 6 bases and J 4 bases, leaving 15 bases between the germline ends. The CDR3 sequence is 14 residues long. CDR3 nucleotides: TGTGCCAGCAGACCTTTCAAGGAGGGCTATGGCTACACCTTC. Its protein is CASRPFKEGYGYTF.

The chain links TRBV30 to TRBJ2-1; 7 bases match TRBD1. There are 17 residues in the CDR3. J gave up 3 bases and V 0 bases, and 11 bases lay outside the gene matches. Germline V gene data show CDR1 as GTSNPN and CDR2 as SVGIG (reference sequence). CDR3 in amino acids: CAWSVRWGQTIYNEQFF. The CDR3 nucleotides read TGTGCCTGGAGTGTACGTTGGGGACAGACGATCTACAATGAGCAGTTCTTC.

The gene calls are TRBV29-1 and TRBJ1-1; no firm D call. Germline CDR1 is SQVTM and CDR2 is ANQGSEA. Trimming removed 7 bases at V and 4 bases at J, with 22 bases between. CDR3 size: 15 residues. CDR3 amino acids: CSAKRPGVESTEAFF. The CDR3 DNA reads TGCAGCGCCAAGAGGCCCGGAGTAGAGAGCACTGAAGCTTTCTTT.

The chain uses TRBV11-2 and TRBJ2-4; tentative D call: TRBD2 (7 bases). The CDR3 covers 17 residues. The V and J ends lost 5 bases and 4 bases respectively, with 21 bases between them. From germline, CDR1 is SGHAT and CDR2 FQNNGV. CDR3 amino acids: CASSPLRGGEIKNIQYF. As DNA, the CDR3 is TGTGCCAGCAGCCCCCTGAGAGGGGGGGAGATTAAAAACATTCAGTACTTC.

The chain employs TRBV29-1 and TRBJ2-5; 11 nucleotides match TRBD2. Germline V gene sequence: CDR1 SQVTM, CDR2 ANQGSEA. CDR3 size: 14 residues. J gave up 4 bases and V 3 bases, and 4 bases lay outside the gene matches. CDR3 DNA: TGCAGCGTTGAGGTAGCGGGGGGGCCAGAGACCCAGTACTTC. This gives the protein CSVEVAGGPETQYF.

This clone came up a few times. The chain links TRBV29-1 to TRBJ2-7; 11 nucleotides line up with TRBD2. The V segment lost 6 bases and the J segment 6 bases; nucleotides outside the gene matches: 7. CDR1 is SQVTM and CDR2 is ANQGSEA in the germline V gene. The length of the CDR3 is 13 residues. The CDR3 DNA reads as TGCAGCGTCGTAGCGGGAGGGCCCCGCGAGCAGTACTTC. Encoded protein: CSVVAGGPREQYF.

This rearrangement joins TRBV30 to TRBJ2-2; D remains unclear. The CDR3 is 15 amino acids. With 4 bases removed from V and 0 bases from J, the gap between germline ends came to 12 bases. Germline-derived CDR1 and CDR2 are GTSNPN and SVGIG (reference sequence). The CDR3 coding sequence is TGTGCCTGGACTAGATTAGGGTCGAACACCGGGGAGCTGTTTTTT. It codes for CAWTRLGSNTGELFF.

The V call is TRBV2, the J call TRBJ2-1; D possibly matches TRBD1 or TRBD2 (5 bases each). Looked up from germline, CDR1 is SNHLY and CDR2 is FYNNEI. The V and J ends lost 6 bases and 8 bases respectively, with 14 bases between them. This CDR3 has 13 amino acids. In nucleotides, the CDR3 is TGTGCCAGCAGGAGGGGCCCCTTTGATGAGCAGTTCTTC. As protein: CASRRGPFDEQFF.

The chain employs TRBV18 and TRBJ2-3; D remains ambiguous. V lost 3 bases to trimming and J lost 4 bases, with 8 bases between them. CDR1 and CDR2 (germline): KGHSH, LQKENI. The CDR3 has 13 residues. CDR3 nucleotide sequence: TGTGCCAGCTCACCGGAGTTGTCAGATACGCAGTATTTT. Its protein product is CASSPELSDTQYF.

This sequence joins TRBV2 and TRBJ1-4; D unclear. V was trimmed by 3 bases and J by 7 bases, leaving 12 bases between them. Germline CDR1 SNHLY, CDR2 FYNNEI. The CDR3 is made up of 14 amino acids. The CDR3 DNA reads as TGTGCCAGCAGTGACGGATCCTTGGGTGAAAAACTGTTTTTT. Its translation is CASSDGSLGEKLFF.

The J gene is TRBJ2-3, the V gene TRBV9, with TRBD2 as a possible D gene (6 bases). The germline CDR1 and CDR2 sequences are SGDLS and YYNGEE. The CDR3 runs to 17 residues. With 2 bases removed from V and 1 base from J, the gap between germline ends came to 17 bases. CDR3 coding DNA: TGTGCCAGCAGCGTTCAAATTGACAAGCGGGGCACAGATACGCAGTATTTT. Protein: CASSVQIDKRGTDTQYF.

V and J are TRBV29-1 and TRBJ2-3; D ambiguous. The CDR3 totals 14 residues. The V gene lost 3 bases and the J gene lost 0 bases, with 10 bases spanning the gap. Germline lookup yields CDR1 SQVTM and CDR2 ANQGSEA. The CDR3: CSVDHGTSTDTQYF. DNA of the CDR3: TGCAGCGTTGATCACGGTACTAGCACAGATACGCAGTATTTT.

The chain employs TRBV5-1 and TRBJ2-2; D is uncertain. V was cut by 0 bases and J by 5 bases, with 11 bases left in between. This CDR3 spans 15 amino acids. The germline V gene encodes CDR1 SGHRS and CDR2 YFSETQ. CDR3 nucleotides: TGCGCCAGCAGCTTGGTACGGGCGGAAACCGGGGAGCTGTTTTTT. Translated: CASSLVRAETGELFF.

The count of this clone is one. V and J are TRBV4-1 and TRBJ2-1; weak D call: TRBD1 (5 bases). CDR1 is MGHRA, CDR2 YSYEKL, per germline. The germline V and J ends were trimmed by 1 base and 0 bases, with 7 bases remaining between them. The CDR3 runs to 15 residues. This chain's CDR3 is CASSQGQNSYNEQFF. The DNA of the CDR3 is TGCGCCAGCAGCCAAGGACAGAACTCCTACAATGAGCAGTTCTTC.

The CDR3 spells CSAAGRLTDTQYF. CDR3 nucleotides: TGCAGCGCGGCAGGGAGACTCACAGATACGCAGTATTTT. V and J are TRBV29-1 and TRBJ2-3; D might be TRBD1 or TRBD2, each matching 5 bases. Trimming removed 7 bases at V and 2 bases at J, with 13 bases between. From germline, CDR1 is SQVTM and CDR2 ANQGSEA. The CDR3 is 13 residues long.

This clone has more than one count but fewer than ten. The sample carries other DNA sequences with the same CDR3. The V gene is TRBV7-2, the J gene TRBJ2-5, with D uncertain. The CDR3 length is 9 residues. Germline V gene lookup returns CDR1 SGHTA and CDR2 FQGNSA. V gave up 5 bases and J gave up 5 bases, with 0 bases separating them. The CDR3 nucleotides read TGTGCCAGCAGCGAGACCCAGTACTTC. This gives the protein CASSETQYF.

The genes are TRBV9 and TRBJ1-3, with D unresolved. The CDR3 is 16 amino acids. CDR1 and CDR2 from the germline V gene are SGDLS and YYNGEE. Deletions cut 4 bases from V and 0 bases from J, with 14 bases between. CDR3 sequence: CASSPRGLRSGNTIYF. The CDR3 DNA reads as TGTGCCAGCAGCCCGCGAGGACTACGCTCTGGAAACACCATATATTTT.

The V gene is TRBV27, the J gene TRBJ2-3; no definite D call. Germline-derived CDR1 and CDR2 are MNHEY and SMNVEV (reference sequence). The germline V and J ends were trimmed by 4 bases and 0 bases, with 11 bases remaining between them. This CDR3 is built from 15 residues. The CDR3 coding sequence is TGTGCCAGCAGTTATGACATGGGGAGCACAGATACGCAGTATTTT. Translating it yields CASSYDMGSTDTQYF.

This rearrangement joins TRBV9 to TRBJ2-3; no definite D call. This CDR3 spans 14 amino acids. V lost 0 bases, J lost 2 bases, and 7 bases lay in between. Germline CDR1 and CDR2: SGDLS and YYNGEE. The CDR3 DNA reads as TGTGCCAGCAGCGTAGCTATGGCCACAGATACGCAGTATTTT. It specifies CASSVAMATDTQYF.

This clone has more than one count but fewer than ten. The chain is built from TRBV30 and TRBJ2-3; D unresolved. Trimming shortened V by 1 base and J by 0 bases, and 8 bases separated the two germline ends. This CDR3 comprises 14 residues. The germline V gene encodes CDR1 GTSNPN and CDR2 SVGIG (reference sequence). CDR3 in DNA: TGTGCCTGGAGTGGGCTGCGTAGCACAGATACGCAGTATTTT. Protein product: CAWSGLRSTDTQYF. The full variable domain, its missing parts supplied by reference TRBV30 and TRBJ2-3, is SQTIHQWPATLVQPVGSPLSLECTVEGTSNPNLYWYRQAAGRGLQLLFYSVGIGQISSEVPQNLSASRPQDRQFILSSKKLLLSDSGFYLCAWSGLRSTDTQYFGPGTRLTVL.

The V gene is TRBV6-5, the J gene TRBJ1-6, with 8 bases identical to TRBD1. The CDR3 is made up of 16 amino acids. Germline-derived CDR1 and CDR2 are MNHEY and SVGAGI. The V segment lost 2 bases and the J segment 9 bases; nucleotides outside the gene matches: 9. CDR3 amino acids: CASSYRGQVLSSPLHF. Written as DNA, the CDR3 is TGTGCCAGCAGTTACCGGGGACAGGTTCTATCTTCACCCCTCCACTTT.

This chain connects TRBV9 to TRBJ2-5; tentatively, D is TRBD1 (7 bases). The CDR3 loop spans 16 amino acids. Germline values: CDR1 SGDLS, CDR2 YYNGEE. Trimming pared 0 bases from V and 1 base from J, leaving 13 bases between. CDR3 in DNA: TGTGCCAGCAGCGTAGCAGGGGGGATACTCCAAGAGACCCAGTACTTC. Its protein is CASSVAGGILQETQYF.

The rearrangement links TRBV30 to TRBJ1-6; no clear D. Germline V gene sequence: CDR1 GTSNPN, CDR2 SVGIG (reference sequence). The CDR3 extends over 13 amino acids. Trimming took off 1 base at V and 8 bases at J, with 9 bases between the two ends. The CDR3: CAWSAGVYSPLHF. The CDR3 region has the DNA TGTGCCTGGAGTGCAGGTGTTTATTCACCCCTCCACTTT.

This clone has a handful of counts. V and J are TRBV30 and TRBJ2-5; D is unresolved. Trimming shortened V by 0 bases and J by 4 bases, and 9 bases separated the two germline ends. The CDR3 is 13 amino acids. Germline CDR1 reads GTSNPN; CDR2 reads SVGIG (reference sequence). The CDR3 DNA reads TGTGCCTGGAGTGTACAGAGAGTAGAGACCCAGTACTTC. Its translation is CAWSVQRVETQYF.

This clone was counted a single time. V is TRBV30 and J is TRBJ2-3; 11 bases fit TRBD2. This CDR3 comprises 15 residues. Germline CDR1 reads GTSNPN; CDR2 reads SVGIG (reference sequence). The trim removed 2 bases at V and 5 bases at J, leaving 6 bases unmatched. CDR3 bases: TGTGCCTGGAGTTCCCTTACTAGCGGGGGAGATACGCAGTATTTT. Residues: CAWSSLTSGGDTQYF.

The gene calls are TRBV25-1 and TRBJ1-2; weak D call: TRBD1 (6 bases). CDR1 MGHDK and CDR2 SYGVNS come from the germline V gene. This CDR3 spans 13 amino acids. The V and J ends lost 6 bases and 7 bases respectively, with 15 bases between them. CDR3 sequence reads: CASSLQGYGGYTF. CDR3 bases: TGTGCCAGCAGCCTACAGGGTTATGGTGGCTACACCTTC.

CDR3 residues: CASSPPGRSTDTQYF. The CDR3 nucleotides read TGTGCCAGCAGCCCCCCGGGCAGGAGCACAGATACGCAGTATTTT. The chain joins TRBV4-2 to TRBJ2-3; D remains ambiguous. Germline-derived CDR1 and CDR2 are LGHNA and YNFKEQ. The length of the CDR3 is 15 residues. Trimming removed 4 bases at V and 0 bases at J, with 11 bases between.

The gene calls are TRBV15 and TRBJ2-3; the D is unclear. Germline CDR1 and CDR2: LNHNV and YYDKDF (reference sequence). The CDR3 is made up of 11 amino acids. The V gene lost 3 bases and the J gene lost 2 bases, with 0 bases spanning the gap. DNA of the CDR3: TGTGCCACCAGCAGCACAGATACGCAGTATTTT. This sequence encodes CATSSTDTQYF.

CDR3 in DNA: TGCAGCGTTGAGGCTAGCGGGAGTGAGACCCAGTACTTC. Residues: CSVEASGSETQYF. The J gene is TRBJ2-5, the V gene TRBV29-1; TRBD2 aligns across 10 bases. Germline V lookup: CDR1 SQVTM, CDR2 ANQGSEA. The CDR3 is 13 residues long. Trimming at V came to 3 bases and at J to 5 bases, leaving 3 bases not matched to a gene.